The 13 T cell receptor beta chains in this list originate from one sample, sequenced in a study of regulatory T cells in long-lasting Graves disease. With iRepertoire HTBI primers and Arm-PCR of CDR3 regions, TCR beta libraries were built. TCRdb redid the calling of the multiplex PCR reads with MiXCR, one entry per CDR3 protein. Of approximately 360,000 distinct CDR3 sequences in the sample, 12% are singletons; the top ten hold approximately 17%. Time point in this sample: newly diagnosed GD, antithyroid drugs for less than 3 months. Construction of the TCR library relied on RNA isolated from PBMCs. These same records also appear under a second study, on T cells in Graves' hyperthyroidism and ophthalmopathy.

Sequenced material: peripheral blood mononuclear cells (PBMCs), taken at new diagnosis, from a patient treated with antithyroid drugs. Receptor source: a woman younger than 35 with Graves disease.

This clonotype was counted between two and nine times. This chain uses TRBV5-1 with TRBJ2-7; TRBD1 or TRBD2 may be the D gene (7 bases each). The germline V gene has CDR1 SGHRS and CDR2 YFSETQ. This CDR3 spans 16 amino acids. V lost 3 bases and J 4 bases, leaving 20 bases between the germline ends. The CDR3, as DNA: TGCGCCAGCAGCTCCCCAGGGGGAGCGGGAAAATACGAGCAGTACTTC. This gives the protein CASSSPGGAGKYEQYF.

This clonotype was counted many times. The chain uses TRBV11-2 and TRBJ2-5; tentatively, D is TRBD1 (5 bases). The germline V and J ends were trimmed by 0 bases and 7 bases, with 9 bases remaining between them. The length of the CDR3 is 13 residues. Looked up from germline, CDR1 is SGHAT and CDR2 is FQNNGV. CDR3 region: CASSLDQGWTQYF. The CDR3 DNA sequence: TGTGCCAGCAGCTTAGATCAGGGATGGACCCAGTACTTC.

This clonotype was seen repeatedly, ten times or more. The genes are TRBV6-1 and TRBJ2-7; 8 nucleotides match TRBD1. The CDR3 is 13 residues long. CDR1 is MNHNS, CDR2 SASEGT, per germline. In nucleotides, the CDR3 is TGTACAGCCCGAGGGACAGGCGCCTACGAGCAGTACGTC. This sequence encodes CTARGTGAYEQYV.

The chain carries TRBV28 and TRBJ1-3; D remains unclear. The germline V gene has CDR1 MDHEN and CDR2 SYDVKM. Trimming took 7 bases from V and 0 from J, leaving 7 bases between them. CDR3 length equals 13 residues. In DNA, the CDR3 is TGTGCCAGCAATCTAAACTCTGGAAACACCATATATTTT. It yields the protein CASNLNSGNTIYF.

This clonotype was detected ten times or more. The chain couples TRBV2 to TRBJ1-2; D call uncertain. Germline CDR1 reads SNHLY; CDR2 reads FYNNEI. The CDR3 length is 15 residues. V was cut by 4 bases and J by 4 bases, with 16 bases left in between. The CDR3 DNA sequence: TGTGCCAGCAGTGCCCTACGAGGTTGGAGCTATGGCTACACCTTC. Its translation: CASSALRGWSYGYTF. The full variable domain, in which reference TRBV2 and TRBJ1-2 provide the parts outside the CDR3, is EPEVTQTPSHQVTQMGQEVILRCVPISNHLYFYWYRQILGQKVEFLVSFYNNEISEKSEIFDDQFSVERPDGSNFTLKIRSTKLEDSAMYFCASSALRGWSYGYTFGSGTRLTVV.

This clonotype was found a few times. The junction and the germline gene differ at one end; a read error may be behind it. The rearrangement links TRBV20-1 to TRBJ1-1; D is perhaps TRBD1 (6 bases). The CDR3 has 17 amino acids. CDR1 is DFQATT, CDR2 SNEGSKA, per germline (reference sequence). The CDR3 loop reads CSARDTLGQRTYTEAFF. As DNA, the CDR3 is TGCAGTGCTCGAGATACGCTAGGACAGCGGACGTACACTGAAGCTTTCTTT.

This chain joins TRBV9 and TRBJ2-1; TRBD2 matches at 11 bases. V lost 4 bases and J lost 10; bases outside the gene matches: 4. CDR3 length equals 13 residues. CDR1 and CDR2 from the germline V gene are SGDLS and YYNGEE. The CDR3 sequence: CASSTSGRGEQFF. The DNA of the CDR3 is TGTGCCAGCAGCACTAGCGGGAGAGGCGAGCAGTTCTTC.

This clonotype was observed many times. The chain joins TRBV12-3 or TRBV12-4 to TRBJ2-3, with D possibly matching TRBD2 (5 bases). The CDR3 is 13 amino acids. V gave up 7 bases and J gave up 2 bases, with 10 bases separating them. DNA of the CDR3: TGTGCCAGCATCAAAGCGGACACAGATACGCAGTATTTT. It yields the protein CASIKADTDTQYF.

This clonotype was seen repeatedly, ten times or more. The chain is built from TRBV20-1 and TRBJ2-7; D may be TRBD1 (6 bases). The CDR3 contains 21 residues. V gave up 2 bases and J gave up 3 bases, with 35 bases separating them. CDR1 and CDR2 (germline): DFQATT, SNEGSKA (reference sequence). The CDR3 loop is CSARYAGTLGSPENLYYEQYF. The CDR3 nucleotides read TGCAGTGCTAGATACGCCGGGACACTTGGTTCCCCAGAAAACCTTTACTACGAGCAGTACTTC.

This clonotype was picked up many times. V gene TRBV11-2 combines with J gene TRBJ1-6, with D possibly being TRBD1 (6 bases). V lost 2 bases, J lost 10 bases, and 15 bases lay in between. CDR3 length equals 15 residues. In germline, CDR1 is SGHAT, CDR2 FQNNGV. The CDR3 reads CASSLIYRVESPLHF. CDR3 bases: TGTGCCAGCAGCTTAATTTACAGGGTTGAATCACCCCTCCACTTT.

This clonotype was observed many times. This chain uses TRBV5-5 with TRBJ2-5, with D tentatively TRBD2 (5 bases). The V gene's germline CDR1 is SGHKS and CDR2 YYEKEE (reference sequence). The CDR3 is 16 residues long. V was clipped by 3 bases and J by 6 bases, with 21 bases between them. The CDR3 sequence is CASSSFSWGAEKTQYF. CDR3 nucleotide sequence: TGTGCCAGCAGCTCATTCTCCTGGGGAGCAGAGAAGACCCAGTACTTC.

This clonotype was observed many times. The CDR3 here is CASRLTSGSYYEQYF. CDR3 nucleotide sequence: TGTGCCAGCAGGCTGACTAGCGGGAGTTACTACGAGCAGTACTTC. The chain employs TRBV27 and TRBJ2-7, with TRBD2 matching over 12 bases. After removal of 6 bases from V and 3 bases from J, the junction contained 6 bases not matched to a gene. The CDR3 sequence is 15 residues long. Germline CDR1 reads MNHEY; CDR2 reads SMNVEV (reference sequence).

This clonotype was counted a few times. A read error may be the cause here, since a much bigger clone is one base away. The chain links TRBV5-1 to TRBJ2-1; perhaps TRBD1 as D (5 bases). CDR3 length: 16 amino acids. Germline CDR1 reads SGHRS; CDR2 reads YFSETQ. Trimming shortened V by 0 bases and J by 8 bases, and 18 bases separated the two germline ends. The CDR3 nucleotides read TGCGCCAGCAGCTTGGAGGGGTCTAATACCCCCGATGAGCAGTTCTTC. Amino acid sequence: CASSLEGSNTPDEQFF. Full variable domain (outside the CDR3, taken from reference TRBV5-1 and TRBJ2-1): KAGVTQTPRYLIKTRGQQVTLSCSPISGHRSVSWYQQTPGQGLQFLFEYFSETQRNKGNFPGRFSGRQFSNSRSEMNVSTLELGDSALYLCASSLEGSNTPDEQFFGPGTRLTVL.